The rows below give T cell receptor beta chains drawn from one sample of a study of T cell responses to AZD1222 COVID-19 vaccine. Using immunoSEQ multiplex PCR, the repertoire was profiled, and TCRdb retains in-frame clones only, with some absent. The profile shows roughly 90,000 clones, about 86% of them singletons. This specimen consisted of peripheral blood, obtained on day 0 of AZD1222 vaccination. All receptors come from an adult in good health. CDR3s include the opening cysteine and the closing phenylalanine or tryptophan. D genes are given only for firm matches. Clone sizes are given selectively: once, few, many, or a class where the clone is expanded.

d_call j_call clone_size v_call cdr3_aa cdr3_nt
NA TRBJ1-6 NA TRBV2 CASSERAAPGNSPLHF TGTGCCAGCAGTGAAAGGGCAGCTCCCGGTAATTCACCCCTCCACTTT
TRBD1 TRBJ2-6 NA TRBV5-1 CASSLQGAGANVLTF TGCGCCAGCAGCCTTCAGGGGGCTGGGGCCAACGTCCTGACTTTC
NA TRBJ2-2 NA TRBV2 CASSAREPNTGELFF TGTGCCAGCAGTGCTCGAGAACCGAACACCGGGGAGCTGTTTTTT
NA TRBJ1-1 NA TRBV5-4 CASSLEIANTEAFF TGTGCCAGCAGCTTGGAAATAGCCAACACTGAAGCTTTCTTT
NA TRBJ1-5 NA TRBV14 CASSQDGGEDGWGQPQHF TGTGCCAGCAGCCAAGATGGAGGGGAAGATGGATGGGGACAGCCCCAGCATTTT
TRBD1 TRBJ1-1 NA TRBV6-5 CASSYSVRGDTEAFF TGTGCCAGCAGTTACTCGGTCAGGGGGGACACTGAAGCTTTCTTT
NA TRBJ2-7 NA TRBV7-2 CASSLGGPVYEQYF TGTGCCAGCAGCTTAGGGGGGCCGGTCTACGAGCAGTACTTC
NA TRBJ2-7 NA TRBV6-6 CASSYSAGRNYEQYF TGTGCCAGCAGTTACTCTGCAGGGCGGAACTACGAGCAGTACTTC
NA TRBJ1-4 NA TRBV10-3 CAIRAGRRATNEKLFF TGTGCCATCAGGGCCGGGAGGAGAGCAACTAATGAAAAACTGTTTTTT
NA TRBJ1-2 NA TRBV10-3 CAIGAGLNYGYTF TGTGCCATCGGGGCGGGGCTCAACTATGGCTACACCTTC
TRBD1 TRBJ2-1 NA TRBV30 CAWSGDRGYNEQFF TGTGCCTGGAGTGGGGACAGGGGGTACAATGAGCAGTTCTTC
NA TRBJ1-4 NA TRBV15 CATSRDQGPNEKLFF TGTGCCACCAGCAGAGATCAGGGCCCAAATGAAAAACTGTTTTTT
NA TRBJ2-2 few TRBV5-4 CASSTRGGNGELFF TGTGCCAGCAGCACCAGGGGGGGGAACGGGGAGCTGTTTTTT
TRBD1 TRBJ2-1 NA TRBV2 CASSEGRGGDRFF TGTGCCAGCAGCGAAGGGAGAGGGGGCGATCGGTTCTTC
TRBD2 TRBJ2-1 NA TRBV11-2 CASSSIRTSGSLGEQFF TGTGCCAGCAGCTCAATTAGGACTAGCGGGAGTCTCGGTGAGCAGTTCTTC
TRBD1 TRBJ2-2 once TRBV30 CAWATGGAAGELFF TGTGCCTGGGCCACAGGGGGCGCCGCCGGGGAGCTGTTTTTT